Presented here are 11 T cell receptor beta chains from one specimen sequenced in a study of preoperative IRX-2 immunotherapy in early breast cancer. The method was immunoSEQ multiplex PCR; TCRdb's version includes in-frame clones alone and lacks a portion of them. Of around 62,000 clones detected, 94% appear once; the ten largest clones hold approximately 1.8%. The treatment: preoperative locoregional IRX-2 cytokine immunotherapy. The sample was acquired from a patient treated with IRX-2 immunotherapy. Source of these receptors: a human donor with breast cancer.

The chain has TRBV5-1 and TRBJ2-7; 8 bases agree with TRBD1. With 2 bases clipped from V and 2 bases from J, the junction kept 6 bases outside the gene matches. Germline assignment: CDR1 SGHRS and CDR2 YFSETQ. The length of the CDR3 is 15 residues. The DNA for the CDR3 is TGCGCCAGCAGCTTACTGGGACAGGAACCCTACGAGCAGTACTTC. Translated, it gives CASSLLGQEPYEQYF.

Written as DNA, the CDR3 is TGCGCCAGCAGCGGGACGATGGAGACCCAGTACTTC. It translates to CASSGTMETQYF. The V call is TRBV5-1, the J call TRBJ2-5; the D gene could be TRBD1 or TRBD2 (5 bases each). V shed 4 bases and J shed 5 bases, with 9 bases lying between them. The CDR3 totals 12 residues. The germline V gene encodes CDR1 SGHRS and CDR2 YFSETQ.

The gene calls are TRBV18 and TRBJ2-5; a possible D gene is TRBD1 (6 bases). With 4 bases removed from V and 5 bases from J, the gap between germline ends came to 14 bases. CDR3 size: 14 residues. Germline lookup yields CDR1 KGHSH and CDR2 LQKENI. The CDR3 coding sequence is TGTGCCAGCTCACTCGTCCAGGGGTCGGAGACCCAGTACTTC. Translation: CASSLVQGSETQYF.

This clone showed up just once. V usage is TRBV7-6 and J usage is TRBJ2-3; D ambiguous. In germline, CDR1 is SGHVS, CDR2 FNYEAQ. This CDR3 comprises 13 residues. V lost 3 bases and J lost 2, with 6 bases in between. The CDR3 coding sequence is TGTGCCAGCAGCTTGACGCACACAGATACGCAGTATTTT. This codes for CASSLTHTDTQYF.

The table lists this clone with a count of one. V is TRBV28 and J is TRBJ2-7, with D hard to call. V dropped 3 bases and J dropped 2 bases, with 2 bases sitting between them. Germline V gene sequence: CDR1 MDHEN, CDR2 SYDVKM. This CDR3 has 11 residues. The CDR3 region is CASSFPYEQYF. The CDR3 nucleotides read TGTGCCAGCAGTTTCCCCTACGAGCAGTACTTC.

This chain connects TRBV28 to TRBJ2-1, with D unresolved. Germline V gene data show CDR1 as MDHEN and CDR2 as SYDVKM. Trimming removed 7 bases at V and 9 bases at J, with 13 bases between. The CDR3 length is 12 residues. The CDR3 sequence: CASKGWGGEQFF. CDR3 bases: TGTGCCAGCAAGGGTTGGGGTGGTGAGCAGTTCTTC. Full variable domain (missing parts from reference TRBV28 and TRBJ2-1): DVKVTQSSRYLVKRTGEKVFLECVQDMDHENMFWYRQDPGLGLRLIYFSYDVKMKEKGDIPEGYSVSREKKERFSLILESASTNQTSMYLCASKGWGGEQFFGPGTRLTVL.

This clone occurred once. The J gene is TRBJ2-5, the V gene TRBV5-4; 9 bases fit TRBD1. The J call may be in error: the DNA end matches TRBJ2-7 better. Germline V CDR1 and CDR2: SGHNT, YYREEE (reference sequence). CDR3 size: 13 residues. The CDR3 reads CASSGTGPHEQYF. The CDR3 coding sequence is TGTGCCAGCAGCGGGACAGGGCCGCACGAGCAGTACTTC.

Written as DNA, the CDR3 is TGCGCCAGCAGCCAAGACCCGACAGGGGATAATGAAAAACTGTTTTTT. This gives the protein CASSQDPTGDNEKLFF. V usage is TRBV4-3 and J usage is TRBJ1-4; 8 nucleotides line up with TRBD1. Germline V CDR1 and CDR2: LGHNA, YSLEER. This CDR3 spans 16 amino acids. V was clipped by 0 bases and J by 4 bases; unmatched bases: 4.

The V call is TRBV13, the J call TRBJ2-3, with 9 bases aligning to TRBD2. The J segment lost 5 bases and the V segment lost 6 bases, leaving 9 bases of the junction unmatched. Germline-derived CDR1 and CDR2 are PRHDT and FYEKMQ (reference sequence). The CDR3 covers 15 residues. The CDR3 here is CASSPAGGGEDTQYF. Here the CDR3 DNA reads TGTGCCAGCAGTCCAGCGGGAGGCGGGGAAGATACGCAGTATTTT.

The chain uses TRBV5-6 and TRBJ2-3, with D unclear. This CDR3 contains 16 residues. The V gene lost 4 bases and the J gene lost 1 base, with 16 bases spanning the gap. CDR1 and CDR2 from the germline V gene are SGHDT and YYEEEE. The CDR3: CASSNPGSWGTDTQYF. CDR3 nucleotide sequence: TGTGCCAGCAGCAACCCGGGCAGCTGGGGCACAGATACGCAGTATTTT.

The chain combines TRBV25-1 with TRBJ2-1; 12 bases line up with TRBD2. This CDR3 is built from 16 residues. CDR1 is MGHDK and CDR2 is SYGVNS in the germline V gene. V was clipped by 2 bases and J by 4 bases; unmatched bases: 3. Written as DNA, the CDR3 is TGTGCCAGCAGTGAAACTAGCGGGGGGACTTACAATGAGCAGTTCTTC. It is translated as CASSETSGGTYNEQFF.